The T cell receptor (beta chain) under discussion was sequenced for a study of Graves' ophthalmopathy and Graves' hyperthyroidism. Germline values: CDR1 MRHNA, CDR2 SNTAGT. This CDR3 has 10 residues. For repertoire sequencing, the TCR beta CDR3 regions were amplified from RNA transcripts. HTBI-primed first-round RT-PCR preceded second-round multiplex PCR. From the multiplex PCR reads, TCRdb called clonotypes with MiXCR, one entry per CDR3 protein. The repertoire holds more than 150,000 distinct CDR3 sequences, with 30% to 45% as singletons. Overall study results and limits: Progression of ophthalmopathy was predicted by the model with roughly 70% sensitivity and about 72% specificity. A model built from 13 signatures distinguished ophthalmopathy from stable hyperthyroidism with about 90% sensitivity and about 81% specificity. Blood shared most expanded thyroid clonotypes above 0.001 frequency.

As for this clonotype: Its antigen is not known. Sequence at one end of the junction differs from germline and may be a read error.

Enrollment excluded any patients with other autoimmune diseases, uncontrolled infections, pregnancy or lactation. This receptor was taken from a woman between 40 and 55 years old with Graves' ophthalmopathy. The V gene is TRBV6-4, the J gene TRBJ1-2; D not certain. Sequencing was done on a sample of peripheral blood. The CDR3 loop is CASSDSIRVF. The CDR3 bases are TGTGCCAGCAGTGACTCGATTAGGGTCTTC.